Below, 27 T cell receptor beta chains from the same sample are listed, as sequenced in a study of CD8+ T cells in alopecia areata. Extraction of RNA preceded its reverse transcription into cDNA, which served as the sequencing template. Clones were sequenced by immunoSEQ multiplex PCR, and TCRdb holds only the in-frame ones, with some missing. The sample lists hundreds of thousands of clones, approximately 67% occurring once. Regarding treatment: oral pan-JAK inhibitor, 5-10 mg twice daily. Material: CD4+ T cells sorted from blood, obtained between weeks 43 and 45, from a patient treated with tofacitinib. The receptor source for this set is a human donor with alopecia areata.

This chain joins TRBV14 and TRBJ2-6; TRBD1 matches 9 bases. Germline trimming cut 4 bases from V and 2 bases from J; bases unmatched to any gene: 6. This CDR3 has 17 amino acids. Germline V gene data show CDR1 as SGHDN and CDR2 as FVKESK. DNA for the CDR3: TGTGCCAGCAGCCTCGGGACAGGGAGGGCTGGGGCCAACGTCCTGACTTTC. Its translation: CASSLGTGRAGANVLTF.

V usage is TRBV7-2 and J usage is TRBJ1-2; 8 nucleotides match TRBD1. CDR1 and CDR2 from the germline V gene are SGHTA and FQGNSA. Trimming at V came to 4 bases and at J to 6 bases, leaving 10 bases not matched to a gene. CDR3 length: 15 amino acids. CDR3 nucleotides: TGTGCCAGCAGCTATCAGGACAGGGAGGTCGATGGCTACACCTTC. The encoded protein is CASSYQDREVDGYTF.

The chain employs TRBV7-2 and TRBJ2-3, with a tentative D call TRBD2 (5 bases). CDR1 SGHTA and CDR2 FQGNSA come from the germline V gene. Deletions cut 5 bases from V and 2 bases from J, with 14 bases between. CDR3 size: 15 residues. The CDR3 loop is CASSATRVATDTQYF. The CDR3 coding sequence is TGTGCCAGCAGCGCCACTAGAGTTGCCACAGATACGCAGTATTTT.

V gene TRBV25-1 combines with J gene TRBJ2-1; no definite D call. The germline gives CDR1 MGHDK, CDR2 SYGVNS. The CDR3 is made up of 13 amino acids. The V gene lost 3 bases and the J gene lost 9 bases, with 12 bases spanning the gap. The CDR3 here is CASSDLQRGEQFF. The DNA of the CDR3 is TGTGCCAGCAGTGACCTTCAGAGAGGTGAGCAGTTCTTC.

This chain connects TRBV2 to TRBJ1-6, with TRBD1 matching over 7 bases. There are 13 residues in the CDR3. Germline assignment: CDR1 SNHLY and CDR2 FYNNEI. With V trimmed by 9 bases and J by 5 bases, 4 bases remained unmatched. The CDR3 DNA is TGTGCCAGTTTGACAGGGAATAATTCACCCCTCCACTTT. Protein sequence: CASLTGNNSPLHF. The whole variable domain, remainder taken from reference TRBV2 and TRBJ1-6, is EPEVTQTPSHQVTQMGQEVILRCVPISNHLYFYWYRQILGQKVEFLVSFYNNEISEKSEIFDDQFSVERPDGSNFTLKIRSTKLEDSAMYFCASLTGNNSPLHFGNGTRLTVT.

This clone was seen only a few times. The CDR3, as DNA: TGCGCCAGCAGCCAAGATCAACCGGGGATTAATGAAAAACTGTTTTTT. Translating it yields CASSQDQPGINEKLFF. V and J are TRBV4-1 and TRBJ1-4, with D uncertain. CDR3 length equals 16 residues. V dropped 0 bases and J dropped 4 bases, with 12 bases sitting between them. The V gene's germline CDR1 is MGHRA and CDR2 YSYEKL.

V and J are TRBV6-5 and TRBJ2-2; 10 bases fit TRBD2. This CDR3 has 15 residues. From germline, CDR1 is MNHEY and CDR2 SVGAGI. After removal of 7 bases from V and 6 bases from J, the junction contained 8 bases not matched to a gene. The CDR3 is CASTRAGGLAGELFF. In nucleotides, the CDR3 is TGTGCCAGCACCCGAGCGGGGGGGCTGGCCGGGGAGCTGTTTTTT.

CDR3 region: CASSAIAGGASYEQYF. CDR3 coding DNA: TGTGCCAGCAGCGCAATAGCGGGGGGCGCCTCCTACGAGCAGTACTTC. The genes are TRBV7-9 and TRBJ2-7; 10 nucleotides line up with TRBD2. This CDR3 has 16 amino acids. Trimming removed 5 bases from V and 0 bases from J; junction bases left unmatched: 7. The germline CDR1 and CDR2 sequences are SEHNR and FQNEAQ (reference sequence). Together with reference TRBV7-9 and TRBJ2-7, the CDR3 gives the full variable domain: DTGVSQNPRHKITKRGQNVTFRCDPISEHNRLYWYRQTLGQGPEFLTYFQNEAQLEKSRLLSDRFSAERPKGSFSTLEIQRTEQGDSAMYLCASSAIAGGASYEQYFGPGTRLTVT.

This chain links TRBV9 with TRBJ1-1; no clear D. V dropped 1 base and J dropped 4 bases, with 11 bases sitting between them. The germline V gene has CDR1 SGDLS and CDR2 YYNGEE. The CDR3 extends over 14 amino acids. CDR3 in DNA: TGTGCCAGCAGCGTACATGATTTGGGCACTGAAGCTTTCTTT. Translation gives CASSVHDLGTEAFF.

The rearrangement joins TRBV29-1 to TRBJ1-1; 7 nucleotides line up with TRBD1. V lost 7 bases, J lost 4 bases, and 9 bases stayed unmatched. Per germline, CDR1 SQVTM and CDR2 ANQGSEA. This CDR3 has 13 residues. The CDR3: CSGRQGEGTEAFF. As DNA, the CDR3 is TGCAGCGGGAGACAGGGTGAGGGCACTGAAGCTTTCTTT.

As for this clone: In the same sample, other DNA sequences code for this CDR3. This rearrangement joins TRBV12-5 to TRBJ1-5, with no clear D. The CDR3 runs to 12 residues. From germline, CDR1 is LGHNT and CDR2 FRNRAP. Trimming took off 0 bases at V and 4 bases at J, with 1 base between the two ends. CDR3 loop: CASGLVNQPQHF. As DNA, the CDR3 is TGTGCTAGTGGTTTGGTAAATCAGCCCCAGCATTTT.

This clone was counted only a few times. This sequence joins TRBV5-6 and TRBJ1-1; TRBD1 matches 7 bases. With 3 bases clipped from V and 1 base from J, the junction kept 6 bases outside the gene matches. This CDR3 is 15 amino acids long. Germline-derived CDR1 and CDR2 are SGHDT and YYEEEE. In nucleotides, the CDR3 is TGTGCCAGCAGCTGGAGGGACAGAGCGAACACTGAAGCTTTCTTT. Amino acids: CASSWRDRANTEAFF.

J is TRBJ2-3 and V is TRBV11-2; TRBD1 matches at 7 bases. The J segment lost 1 base and the V segment lost 8 bases, leaving 6 bases of the junction unmatched. The CDR3 is 14 amino acids. CDR1 and CDR2 (germline): SGHAT, FQNNGV. The chain's CDR3 is CASRTGQGTDTQYF. The CDR3 nucleotides are TGTGCCAGCCGTACCGGACAGGGCACAGATACGCAGTATTTT.

V usage is TRBV30 and J usage is TRBJ1-2, with 7 bases identical to TRBD1. Germline lookup yields CDR1 GTSNPN and CDR2 SVGIG (reference sequence). The CDR3 consists of 14 residues. Trimming cost V 4 bases and J 8 bases; bases outside gene matches: 13. In DNA form, the CDR3 reads TGTGCCTGGACGTTGCAGGGGGGCGGCTTGGGCTACACCTTC. The encoded protein is CAWTLQGGGLGYTF.

This chain joins TRBV14 and TRBJ1-2, with D perhaps matching TRBD1 (6 bases). V lost 1 base and J 4 bases, leaving 13 bases between the germline ends. The CDR3 loop spans 15 amino acids. CDR1 SGHDN and CDR2 FVKESK come from the germline V gene. CDR3 sequence reads: CASSQGAGHFYGYTF. For the CDR3, the DNA is TGTGCCAGCAGCCAAGGGGCGGGACACTTCTATGGCTACACCTTC.

The rearrangement links TRBV10-2 to TRBJ2-1; tentative D call: TRBD2 (5 bases). Germline V gene lookup returns CDR1 WSHSY and CDR2 SAAADI. This CDR3 comprises 12 residues. V dropped 6 bases and J dropped 8 bases, with 11 bases sitting between them. This chain's CDR3 is CASRRAFDEQFF. The CDR3, as DNA: TGCGCCAGCAGGAGGGCATTCGATGAGCAGTTCTTC.

The chain links TRBV27 to TRBJ2-3; no clear D. The germline V and J ends were trimmed by 4 bases and 1 base, with 12 bases remaining between them. Per the germline V gene, CDR1 is MNHEY and CDR2 is SMNVEV (reference sequence). The CDR3 runs 15 residues. The chain's CDR3 is CASSSYPPGTDTQYF. The CDR3 region has the DNA TGTGCCAGCAGTTCTTATCCCCCGGGCACAGATACGCAGTATTTT.

This chain links TRBV25-1 with TRBJ2-3; D remains unclear. The CDR3 consists of 14 residues. V was shortened by 3 bases and J by 3 bases, with 10 bases between the two germline ends. Germline V gene data show CDR1 as MGHDK and CDR2 as SYGVNS. CDR3 bases: TGTGCCAGCAGTGACCACGATCCTACAGATACGCAGTATTTT. Translation: CASSDHDPTDTQYF. Supplemented by reference TRBV25-1 and TRBJ2-3, the full variable domain reads EADIYQTPRYLVIGTGKKITLECSQTMGHDKMYWYQQDPGMELHLIHYSYGVNSTEKGDLSSESTVSRIRTEHFPLTLESARPSHTSQYLCASSDHDPTDTQYFGPGTRLTVL.

The chain links TRBV5-1 to TRBJ2-2; 8 bases line up with TRBD2. Germline CDR1 and CDR2: SGHRS and YFSETQ. This CDR3 comprises 15 residues. Losses at the gene ends were 4 bases for V and 2 bases for J; bases not matched to a gene: 4. Written as DNA, the CDR3 is TGCGCCAGCAGCGTGGCGGGGGGAAACACCGGGGAGCTGTTTTTT. Translated: CASSVAGGNTGELFF.

This sequence joins TRBV27 and TRBJ2-3, with unresolved D. V was cut by 2 bases and J by 0 bases, with 9 bases left in between. The CDR3 is 15 residues long. From germline, CDR1 is MNHEY and CDR2 SMNVEV (reference sequence). DNA for the CDR3: TGTGCCAGCAGTTTACGTCAGCTCAGCACAGATACGCAGTATTTT. It yields the protein CASSLRQLSTDTQYF.

The V and J genes are TRBV7-9 and TRBJ2-4; TRBD1 matches 7 bases. This CDR3 has 16 amino acids. Germline V gives CDR1 SEHNR, CDR2 FQNEAQ (reference sequence). Germline trimming cut 1 base from V and 0 bases from J; bases unmatched to any gene: 3. The CDR3 bases are TGTGCCAGCAGCTTAGGGACAGGAGAAGCCAAAAACATTCAGTACTTC. This codes for CASSLGTGEAKNIQYF.

This clone was seen a few times. This chain connects TRBV7-9 to TRBJ1-1, with D possibly matching TRBD1 (5 bases). The CDR3 covers 16 residues. Trimming removed 8 bases at V and 1 base at J, with 20 bases between. Germline V gene lookup returns CDR1 SEHNR and CDR2 FQNEAQ (reference sequence). The CDR3 DNA reads TGTGCCAGCCTTGGACCCGGACACCAAGGGAACACTGAAGCTTTCTTT. Translation gives CASLGPGHQGNTEAFF.

J is TRBJ1-2 and V is TRBV29-1; 8 nucleotides line up with TRBD1. The CDR3 spans 13 residues. The V and J ends lost 4 bases and 0 bases, in that order; junction bases with no gene match: 1. CDR1 and CDR2 from the germline V gene are SQVTM and ANQGSEA. The CDR3 is CSVGGQANYGYTF. The CDR3 DNA reads TGCAGCGTTGGGGGACAGGCTAACTATGGCTACACCTTC.

This sequence joins TRBV30 and TRBJ1-5; D ambiguous. This CDR3 comprises 15 residues. Germline CDR1 GTSNPN, CDR2 SVGIG (reference sequence). Trimming left V 0 bases short and J 2 bases short, with 11 bases between. CDR3 amino acids: CAWSVEGSGNQPQHF. The CDR3 nucleotides are TGTGCCTGGAGTGTTGAAGGGTCTGGCAATCAGCCCCAGCATTTT.

Only one count was recorded for this clone. The gene calls are TRBV5-1 and TRBJ2-3; TRBD2 matches at 8 bases. V was pared by 6 bases and J by 6 bases, with 12 bases of the junction left unmatched. This CDR3 has 15 residues. Germline V CDR1 and CDR2: SGHRS, YFSETQ. CDR3 sequence reads: CASTSGTRLTDTQYF. CDR3 sequence (DNA): TGCGCCAGCACCTCCGGGACTAGGCTTACGGATACGCAGTATTTT.

The chain links TRBV5-6 to TRBJ2-2; no firm D call. CDR1 and CDR2 (germline): SGHDT, YYEEEE. This CDR3 has 16 amino acids. Trimming took 0 bases from V and 1 from J, leaving 10 bases between them. CDR3 nucleotides: TGTGCCAGCAGCTTGGACCAGACCGAGAACACCGGGGAGCTGTTTTTT. This sequence encodes CASSLDQTENTGELFF.

The chain joins TRBV10-1 to TRBJ2-7; maybe TRBD1 (6 bases). Per the germline V gene, CDR1 is WNHNN and CDR2 is SYGVQD (reference sequence). The V and J ends lost 8 bases and 2 bases respectively, with 10 bases between them. The CDR3 totals 12 residues. The CDR3 reads CASGTLPYEQYF. For the CDR3, the DNA is TGCGCCAGCGGGACACTTCCCTACGAGCAGTACTTC.